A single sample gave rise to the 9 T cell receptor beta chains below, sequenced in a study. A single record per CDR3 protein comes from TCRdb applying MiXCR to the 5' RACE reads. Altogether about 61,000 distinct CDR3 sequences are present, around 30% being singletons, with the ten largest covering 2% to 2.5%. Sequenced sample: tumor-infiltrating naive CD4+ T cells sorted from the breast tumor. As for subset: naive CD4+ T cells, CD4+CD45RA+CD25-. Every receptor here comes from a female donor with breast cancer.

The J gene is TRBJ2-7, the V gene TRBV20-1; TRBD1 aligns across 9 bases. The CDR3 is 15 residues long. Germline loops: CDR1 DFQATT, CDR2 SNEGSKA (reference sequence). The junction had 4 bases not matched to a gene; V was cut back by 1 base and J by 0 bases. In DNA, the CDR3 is TGCAGTGCTAGAGTTGGGACAGGGTACTCCTACGAGCAGTACTTC. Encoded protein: CSARVGTGYSYEQYF.

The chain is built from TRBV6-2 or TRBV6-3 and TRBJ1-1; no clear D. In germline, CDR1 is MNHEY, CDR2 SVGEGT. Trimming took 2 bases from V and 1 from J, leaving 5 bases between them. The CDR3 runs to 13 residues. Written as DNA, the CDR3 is TGTGCCAGCAGTTACACGGAGAACACTGAAGCTTTCTTT. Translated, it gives CASSYTENTEAFF.

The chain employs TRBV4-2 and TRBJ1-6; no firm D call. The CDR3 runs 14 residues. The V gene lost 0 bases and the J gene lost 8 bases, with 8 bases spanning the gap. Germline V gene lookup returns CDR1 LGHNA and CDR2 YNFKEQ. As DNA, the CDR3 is TGTGCCAGCAGCCAAGATCCAAGAGATTCACCCCTCCACTTT. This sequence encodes CASSQDPRDSPLHF.

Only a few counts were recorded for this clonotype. The CDR3 loop is CASSVVERNTDTQYF. In DNA form, the CDR3 reads TGTGCCAGCAGCGTAGTTGAGCGGAACACAGATACGCAGTATTTT. The genes are TRBV9 and TRBJ2-3; D perhaps matches TRBD2 (5 bases). The CDR3 totals 15 residues. Trimming pared 0 bases from V and 2 bases from J, leaving 10 bases between. Looked up from germline, CDR1 is SGDLS and CDR2 is YYNGEE.

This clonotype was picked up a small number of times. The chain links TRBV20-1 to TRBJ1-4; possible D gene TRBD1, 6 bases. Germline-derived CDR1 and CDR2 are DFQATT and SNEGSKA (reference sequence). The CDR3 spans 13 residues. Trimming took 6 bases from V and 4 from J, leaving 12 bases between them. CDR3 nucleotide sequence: TGCAGTGCCCCCGGACAGAATAATGAAAAACTGTTTTTT. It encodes CSAPGQNNEKLFF.

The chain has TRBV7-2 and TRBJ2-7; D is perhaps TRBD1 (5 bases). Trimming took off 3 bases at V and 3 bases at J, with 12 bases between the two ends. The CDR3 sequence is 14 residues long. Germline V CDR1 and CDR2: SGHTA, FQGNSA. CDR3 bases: TGTGCCAGCAGCTTGATGGGGCAGAGCTACGAGCAGTACTTC. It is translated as CASSLMGQSYEQYF.

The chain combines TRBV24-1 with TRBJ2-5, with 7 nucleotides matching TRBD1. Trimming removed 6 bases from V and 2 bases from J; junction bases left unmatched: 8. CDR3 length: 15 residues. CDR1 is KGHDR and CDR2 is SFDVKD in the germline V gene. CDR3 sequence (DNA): TGTGCCACCAGTTTGGGGCTCAGGGGGCAAGAGACCCAGTACTTC. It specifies CATSLGLRGQETQYF.

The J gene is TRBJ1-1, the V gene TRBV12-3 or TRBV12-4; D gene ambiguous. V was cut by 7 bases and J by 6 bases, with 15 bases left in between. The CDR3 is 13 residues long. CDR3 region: CASNSLVRAEAFF. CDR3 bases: TGTGCCAGCAACAGCCTTGTTCGAGCTGAAGCTTTCTTT.

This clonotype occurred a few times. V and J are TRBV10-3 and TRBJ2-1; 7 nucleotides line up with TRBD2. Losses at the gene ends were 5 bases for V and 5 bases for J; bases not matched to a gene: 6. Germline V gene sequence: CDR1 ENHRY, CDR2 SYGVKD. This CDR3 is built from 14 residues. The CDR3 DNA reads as TGTGCCATCAGTCCGGGGGGAGTTAACAATGAGCAGTTCTTC. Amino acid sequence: CAISPGGVNNEQFF.